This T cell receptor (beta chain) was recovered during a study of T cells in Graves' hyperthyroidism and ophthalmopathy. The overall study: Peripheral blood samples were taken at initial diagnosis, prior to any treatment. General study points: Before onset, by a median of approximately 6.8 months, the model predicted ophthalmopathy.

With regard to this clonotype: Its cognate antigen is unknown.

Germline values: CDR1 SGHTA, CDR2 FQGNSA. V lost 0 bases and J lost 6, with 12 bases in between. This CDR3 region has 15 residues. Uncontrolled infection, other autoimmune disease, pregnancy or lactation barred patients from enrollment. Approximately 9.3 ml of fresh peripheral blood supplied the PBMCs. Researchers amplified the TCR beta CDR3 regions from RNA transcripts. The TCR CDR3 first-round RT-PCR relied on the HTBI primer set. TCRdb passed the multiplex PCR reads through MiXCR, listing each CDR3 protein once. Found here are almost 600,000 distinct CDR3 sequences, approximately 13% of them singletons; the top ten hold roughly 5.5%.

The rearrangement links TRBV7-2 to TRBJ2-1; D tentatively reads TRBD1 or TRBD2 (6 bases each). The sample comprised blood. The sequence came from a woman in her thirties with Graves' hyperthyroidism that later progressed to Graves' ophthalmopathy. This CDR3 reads CASSLAGGKVNEQFF. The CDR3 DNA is TGTGCCAGCAGCTTAGCAGGGGGGAAGGTCAATGAGCAGTTCTTC. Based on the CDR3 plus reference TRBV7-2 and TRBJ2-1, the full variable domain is GAGVSQSPSNKVTEKGKDVELRCDPISGHTALYWYRQSLGQGLEFLIYFQGNSAPDKSGLPSDRFSAERTGGSVSTLTIQRTQQEDSAVYLCASSLAGGKVNEQFFGPGTRLTVL.